This T cell receptor beta chain was captured in a study of PD-1 blockade in classical Hodgkin lymphoma. Clones were sequenced by immunoSEQ multiplex PCR, and TCRdb holds only the in-frame ones, with some missing. The repertoire holds 150,000 or so clones, with nearly 80% as singletons. The CDR3 loop spans 15 amino acids. J lost 8 bases, V lost 2 bases, and 6 bases had no gene match. Germline loops: CDR1 MNHEY, CDR2 SVGAGI. The study's findings and limits: By C4D1, diversity of CD4+ TCRs had risen significantly, whereas that of CD8+ TCRs had not. When nivolumab was started under 1 year after ASCT, patients were excluded. Lower baseline TCR diversity marked trial partial responders and progressors.

For this clone: Its antigen is still unknown.

No patient escaped relapse after autologous stem cell transplantation, and brentuximab vedotin exposure varied. The patients, who had relapsed/refractory classical Hodgkin lymphoma, achieved best responses of complete response, partial response or progressive disease. The sample in question was peripheral blood mononuclear cells (PBMCs), obtained before the second cycle of nivolumab. The chain is built from TRBV6-5 and TRBJ2-3, with 11 bases aligning to TRBD1. The receptor's source is a human donor with classical Hodgkin lymphoma. CDR3 bases: TGTGCCAGCAGTTACCGGACAGGGGGCTGGGGTACGCAGTATTTT. As protein: CASSYRTGGWGTQYF.